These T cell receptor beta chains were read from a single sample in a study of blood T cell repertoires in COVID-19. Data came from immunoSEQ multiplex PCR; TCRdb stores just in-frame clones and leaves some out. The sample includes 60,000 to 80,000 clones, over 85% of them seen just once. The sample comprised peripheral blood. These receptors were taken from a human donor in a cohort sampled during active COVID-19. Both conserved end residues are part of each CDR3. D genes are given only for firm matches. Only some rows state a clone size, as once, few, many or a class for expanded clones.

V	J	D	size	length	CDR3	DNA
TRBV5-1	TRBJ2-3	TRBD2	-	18	CASSSSLLAGPSTDTQYF	TGCGCCAGCAGTTCCTCCCTCTTAGCGGGGCCAAGCACAGATACGCAGTATTTT
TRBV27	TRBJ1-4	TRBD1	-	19	CASSLSVRTGRPLGEKLFF	TGTGCCAGCAGTTTATCAGTCCGGACAGGGCGCCCCTTGGGGGAAAAACTGTTTTTT
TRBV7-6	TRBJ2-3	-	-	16	CASSLGPSAHTDTQYF	TGTGCCAGCAGCTTAGGACCGAGCGCCCACACAGATACGCAGTATTTT
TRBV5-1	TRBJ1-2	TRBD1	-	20	CASSSNRRTGISKPNYGYTF	TGCGCCAGCAGCTCGAACCGCCGGACAGGGATCTCCAAACCAAACTATGGCTACACCTTC
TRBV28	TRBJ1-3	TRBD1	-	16	CASSPATTGAKNTIYF	TGTGCCAGCAGTCCGGCGACCACAGGGGCCAAAAACACCATATATTTT
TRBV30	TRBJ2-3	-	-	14	CAWLSELGTDTQYF	TGTGCCTGGCTTTCTGAGTTGGGCACAGATACGCAGTATTTT
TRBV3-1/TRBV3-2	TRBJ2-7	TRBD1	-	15	CASSQAPGQGYEQYF	TGTGCCAGCAGCCAAGCTCCGGGACAGGGTTACGAGCAGTACTTC
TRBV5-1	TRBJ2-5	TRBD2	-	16	CASSFRTSGVQETQYF	TGCGCCAGCAGTTTTAGGACTAGCGGAGTCCAAGAGACCCAGTACTTC
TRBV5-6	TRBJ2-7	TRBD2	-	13	CASSLEIAGVQYF	TGTGCCAGCAGCTTGGAAATAGCGGGGGTGCAGTACTTC
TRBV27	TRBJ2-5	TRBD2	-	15	CASSRTSGGGETQYF	TGTGCCAGCAGTCGTACTAGCGGGGGAGGAGAGACCCAGTACTTC
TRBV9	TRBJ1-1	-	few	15	CASSDGPGLMDEAFF	TGTGCCAGCAGCGACGGGCCAGGGTTAATGGATGAAGCTTTCTTT
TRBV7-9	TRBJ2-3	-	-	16	CASSLAPGPGRDTQYF	TGTGCCAGCAGCTTAGCGCCTGGACCGGGGAGGGATACGCAGTATTTT
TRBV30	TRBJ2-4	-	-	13	CAWAGEAKNIQYF	TGTGCCTGGGCAGGGGAGGCCAAAAACATTCAGTACTTC
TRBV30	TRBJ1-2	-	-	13	CAWMRASNYGYTF	TGTGCCTGGATGAGAGCTTCTAACTATGGCTACACCTTC
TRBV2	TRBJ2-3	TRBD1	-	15	CASSGRGRGTDTQYF	TGTGCCAGCAGTGGCAGGGGGCGAGGCACAGATACGCAGTATTTT
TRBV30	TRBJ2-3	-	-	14	CAWSVTGFRDTQYF	TGTGCCTGGAGTGTAACCGGGTTTAGGGATACGCAGTATTTT
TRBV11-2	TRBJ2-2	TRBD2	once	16	CASSEASGTSIGELFF	TGTGCCAGCAGCGAAGCATCCGGGACTAGTATCGGGGAGCTGTTTTTT
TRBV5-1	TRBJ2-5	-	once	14	CASSYRDTKETQYF	TGCGCCAGCAGCTACCGGGACACTAAAGAGACCCAGTACTTC
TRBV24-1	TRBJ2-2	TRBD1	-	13	CATGTENTGELFF	TGTGCCACCGGGACAGAGAACACCGGGGAGCTGTTTTTT
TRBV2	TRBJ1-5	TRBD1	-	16	CASRGPGQFSNQPQHF	TGTGCCAGCAGGGGTCCGGGACAGTTTAGCAATCAGCCCCAGCATTTT
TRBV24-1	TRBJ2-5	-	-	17	CATSDLPYSGARETQYF	TGTGCCACCAGTGATCTCCCCTACAGTGGGGCGAGGGAGACCCAGTACTTC
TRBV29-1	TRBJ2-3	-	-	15	CSVVSLAASTDTQYF	TGCAGCGTTGTTAGTTTGGCGGCTAGCACAGATACGCAGTATTTT
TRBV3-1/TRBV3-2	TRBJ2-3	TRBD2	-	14	CASSLGLAADTQYF	TGTGCCAGCAGCCTCGGACTAGCAGCAGATACGCAGTATTTT
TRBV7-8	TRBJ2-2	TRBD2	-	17	CASSLRLAGDNTGELFF	TGTGCCAGCAGCCTCCGACTAGCGGGAGATAACACCGGGGAGCTGTTTTTT
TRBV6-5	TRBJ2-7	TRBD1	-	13	CASNTGTGGTGDF	TGTGCCAGCAATACCGGGACAGGGGGTACTGGTGACTTC
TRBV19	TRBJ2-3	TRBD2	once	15	CASSMGGPRADTQYF	TGTGCCAGTAGTATGGGAGGGCCGAGGGCAGATACGCAGTATTTT
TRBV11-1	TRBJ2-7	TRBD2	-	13	CASTAGRAYEQYF	TGTGCCAGCACCGCGGGGAGGGCCTACGAGCAGTACTTC
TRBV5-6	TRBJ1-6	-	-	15	CASSLNGGGGSPLHF	TGTGCCAGCAGCTTGAACGGCGGGGGAGGGTCACCCCTCCACTTT
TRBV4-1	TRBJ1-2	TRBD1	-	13	CASSHTGTVGYTF	TGCGCCAGCAGCCATACCGGGACAGTTGGCTACACCTTC
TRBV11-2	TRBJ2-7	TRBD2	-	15	CASSSGLAGVYEQYF	TGTGCCAGCAGCTCCGGACTAGCGGGAGTGTACGAGCAGTACTTC
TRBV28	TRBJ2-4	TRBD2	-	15	CASSRGGVAKNIQYF	TGTGCCAGCAGCCGGGGGGGGGTCGCCAAAAACATTCAGTACTTC
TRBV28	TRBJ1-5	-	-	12	CASRQGGQPQHF	TGTGCCAGCAGGCAGGGTGGCCAGCCCCAGCATTTT
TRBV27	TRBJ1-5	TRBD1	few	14	CASSSGQGNQPQHF	TGTGCCAGCAGTTCGGGACAGGGCAATCAGCCCCAGCATTTT
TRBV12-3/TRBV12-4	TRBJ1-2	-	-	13	CASSLATASGYTF	TGTGCCAGCAGTTTAGCGACAGCCTCTGGCTACACCTTC
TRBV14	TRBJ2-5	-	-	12	CASSHYGETQYF	TGTGCCAGCAGCCACTACGGAGAGACCCAGTACTTC
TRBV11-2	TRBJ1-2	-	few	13	CASSRDRNYGYTF	TGTGCCAGCAGCAGAGACAGGAACTATGGCTACACCTTC
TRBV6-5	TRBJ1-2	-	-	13	CATARAPNYGYTF	TGTGCCACCGCGAGGGCCCCAAACTATGGCTACACCTTC
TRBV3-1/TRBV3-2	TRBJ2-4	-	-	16	CASSQGSAVSQNIQYF	TGTGCCAGCAGCCAAGGCAGCGCAGTAAGCCAAAACATTCAGTACTTC
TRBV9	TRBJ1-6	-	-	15	CASSSGGEYNSPLHF	TGTGCCAGCAGCTCAGGTGGGGAGTATAATTCACCCCTCCACTTT
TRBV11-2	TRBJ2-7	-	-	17	CASSSARFSGFTYEQYF	TGTGCCAGCAGCTCAGCACGATTCTCAGGGTTTACCTACGAGCAGTACTTC
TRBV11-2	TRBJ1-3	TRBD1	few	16	CASSRTGSTSGNTIYF	TGTGCCAGCAGCCGGACAGGGTCGACTTCTGGAAACACCATATATTTT
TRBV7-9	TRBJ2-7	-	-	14	CASSSWDTAYEQYF	TGTGCCAGCAGCTCGTGGGACACAGCCTACGAGCAGTACTTC
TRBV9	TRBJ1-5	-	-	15	CASSVTGLTDQPQHF	TGTGCCAGCAGCGTTACAGGGTTGACGGATCAGCCCCAGCATTTT
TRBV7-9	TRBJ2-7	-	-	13	CATAGLSSYEQYF	TGTGCCACTGCGGGTCTGTCTTCCTACGAGCAGTACTTC
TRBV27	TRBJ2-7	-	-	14	CASSSSGSSYEQYF	TGTGCCAGCAGTTCTTCTGGCAGTTCCTACGAGCAGTACTTC
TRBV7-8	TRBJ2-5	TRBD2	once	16	CASRLLAGGARETQYF	TGTGCCAGCAGATTGCTAGCGGGAGGCGCGAGAGAGACCCAGTACTTC
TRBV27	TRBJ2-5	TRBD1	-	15	CASSLLRTGQETQYF	TGTGCCAGCAGTTTATTGCGGACAGGTCAAGAGACCCAGTACTTC
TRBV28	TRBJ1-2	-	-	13	CASSPTGDYGYTF	TGTGCCAGCAGCCCGACAGGAGACTATGGCTACACCTTC
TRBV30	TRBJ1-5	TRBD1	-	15	CAWPRDRVDNQPQHF	TGTGCCTGGCCGCGCGACAGGGTAGACAATCAGCCCCAGCATTTT
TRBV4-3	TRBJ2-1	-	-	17	CASSQDPRVPSYNEQFF	TGCGCCAGCAGCCAAGATCCGCGAGTTCCCTCCTACAATGAGCAGTTCTTC